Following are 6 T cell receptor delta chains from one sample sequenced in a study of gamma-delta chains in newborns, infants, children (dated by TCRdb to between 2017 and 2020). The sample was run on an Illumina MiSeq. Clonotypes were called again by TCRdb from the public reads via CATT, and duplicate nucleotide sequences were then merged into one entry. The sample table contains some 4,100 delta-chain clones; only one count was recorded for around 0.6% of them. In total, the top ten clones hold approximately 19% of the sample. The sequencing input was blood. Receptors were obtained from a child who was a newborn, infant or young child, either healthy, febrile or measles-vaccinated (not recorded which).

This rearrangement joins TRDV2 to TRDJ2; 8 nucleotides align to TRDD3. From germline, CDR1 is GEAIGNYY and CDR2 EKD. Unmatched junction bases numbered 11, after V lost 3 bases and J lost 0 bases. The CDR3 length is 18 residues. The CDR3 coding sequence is TGTGCCTGTGACGTACTGGGGGGTGGGAAAGCTTTGACAGCACAACTCTTCTTT. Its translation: CACDVLGGGKALTAQLFF.

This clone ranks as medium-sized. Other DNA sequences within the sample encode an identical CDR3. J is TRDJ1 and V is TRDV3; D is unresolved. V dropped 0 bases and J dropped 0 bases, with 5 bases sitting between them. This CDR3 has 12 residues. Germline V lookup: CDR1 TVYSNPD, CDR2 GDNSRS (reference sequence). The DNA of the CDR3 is TGTGCCTTTAGGGACTACACCGATAAACTCATCTTT. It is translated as CAFRDYTDKLIF.

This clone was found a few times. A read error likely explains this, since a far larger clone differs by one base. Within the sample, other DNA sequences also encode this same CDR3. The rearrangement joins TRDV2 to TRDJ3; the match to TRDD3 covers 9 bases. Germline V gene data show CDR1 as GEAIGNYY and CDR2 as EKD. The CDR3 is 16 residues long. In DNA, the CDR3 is TGTGCCTGTGACACCGGGGGATACTGGGACACCCGGCAGATGTTTTTC. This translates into CACDTGGYWDTRQMFF.

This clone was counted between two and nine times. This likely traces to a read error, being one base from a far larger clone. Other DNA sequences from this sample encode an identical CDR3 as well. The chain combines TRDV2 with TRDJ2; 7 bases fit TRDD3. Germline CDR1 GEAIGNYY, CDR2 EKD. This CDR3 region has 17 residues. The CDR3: CACDSRGIPALTAQLFF. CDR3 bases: TGTGCCTGCGACAGCCGGGGGATCCCAGCTTTGACAGCACAACTCTTCTTT.

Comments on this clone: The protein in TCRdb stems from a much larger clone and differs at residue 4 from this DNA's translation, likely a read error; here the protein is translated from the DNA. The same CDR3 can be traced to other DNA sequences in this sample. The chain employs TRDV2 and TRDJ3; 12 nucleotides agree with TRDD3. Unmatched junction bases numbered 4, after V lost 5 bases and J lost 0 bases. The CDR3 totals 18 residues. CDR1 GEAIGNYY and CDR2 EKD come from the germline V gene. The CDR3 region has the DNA TGTGCCTGTGGCACTGGGGGATACAGCTCCTGGGACACCCGACAGATGTTTTTC. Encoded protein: CACGTGGYSSWDTRQMFF.

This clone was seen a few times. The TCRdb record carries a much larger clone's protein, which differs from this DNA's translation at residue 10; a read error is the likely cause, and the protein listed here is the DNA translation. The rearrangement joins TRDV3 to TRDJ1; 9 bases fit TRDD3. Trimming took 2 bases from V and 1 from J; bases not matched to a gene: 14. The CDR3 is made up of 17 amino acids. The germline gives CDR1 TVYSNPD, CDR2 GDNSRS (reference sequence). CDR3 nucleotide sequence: TGTGCCTTTGGCACAGGGGATACGCTGCTTTTCACCGATAAACTCATCTTT. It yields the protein CAFGTGDTLLFTDKLIF.